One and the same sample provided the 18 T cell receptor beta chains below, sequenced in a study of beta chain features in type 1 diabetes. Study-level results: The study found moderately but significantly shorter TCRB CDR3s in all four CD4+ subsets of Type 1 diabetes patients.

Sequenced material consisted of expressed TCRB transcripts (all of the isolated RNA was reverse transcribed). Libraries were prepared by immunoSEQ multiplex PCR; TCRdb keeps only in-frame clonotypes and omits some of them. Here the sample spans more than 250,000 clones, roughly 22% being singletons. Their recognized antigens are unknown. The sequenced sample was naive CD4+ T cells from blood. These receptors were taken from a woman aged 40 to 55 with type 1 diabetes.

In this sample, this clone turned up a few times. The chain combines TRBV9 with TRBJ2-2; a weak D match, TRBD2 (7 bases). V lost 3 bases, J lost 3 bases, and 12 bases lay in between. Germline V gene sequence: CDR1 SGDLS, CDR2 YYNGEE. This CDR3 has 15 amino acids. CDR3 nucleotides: TGTGCCAGCAGCGCAGAGGGGGGGTACACCGGGGAGCTGTTTTTT. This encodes CASSAEGGYTGELFF.

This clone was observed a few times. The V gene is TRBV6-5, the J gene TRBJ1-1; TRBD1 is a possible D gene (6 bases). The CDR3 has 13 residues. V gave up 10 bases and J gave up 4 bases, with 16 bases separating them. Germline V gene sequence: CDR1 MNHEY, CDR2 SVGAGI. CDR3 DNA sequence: TGTGCCAATAGGGCCCGGGGGGCCACTGAAGCTTTCTTT. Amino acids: CANRARGATEAFF.

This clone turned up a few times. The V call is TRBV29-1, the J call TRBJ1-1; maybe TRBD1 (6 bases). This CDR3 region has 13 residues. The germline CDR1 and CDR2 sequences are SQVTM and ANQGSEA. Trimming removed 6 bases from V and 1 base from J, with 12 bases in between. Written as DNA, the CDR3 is TGCAGCGTGCACAGGGTGGGGAACACTGAAGCTTTCTTT. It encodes CSVHRVGNTEAFF. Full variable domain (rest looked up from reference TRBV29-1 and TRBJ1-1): SAVISQKPSRDICQRGTSLTIQCQVDSQVTMMFWYRQQPGQSLTLIATANQGSEATYESGFVIDKFPISRPNLTFSTLTVSNMSPEDSSIYLCSVHRVGNTEAFFGQGTRLTVV.

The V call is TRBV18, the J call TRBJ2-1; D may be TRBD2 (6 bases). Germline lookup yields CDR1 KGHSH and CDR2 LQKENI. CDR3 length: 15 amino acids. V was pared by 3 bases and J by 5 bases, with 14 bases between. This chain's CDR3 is CASSPGTWANNEQFF. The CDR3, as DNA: TGTGCCAGCTCACCCGGGACTTGGGCTAACAATGAGCAGTTCTTC.

CDR3 amino acids: CASSPTGDNYEQYF. The CDR3 coding sequence is TGCGCCAGCAGCCCGACAGGGGACAACTACGAGCAGTACTTC. V usage is TRBV5-1 and J usage is TRBJ2-7; 8 bases line up with TRBD1. The CDR3 length is 14 residues. The ends lost 4 bases at V and 3 bases at J; junction bases unmatched: 6. CDR1 and CDR2 from the germline V gene are SGHRS and YFSETQ. The full variable domain, completed using reference TRBV5-1 and TRBJ2-7, is KAGVTQTPRYLIKTRGQQVTLSCSPISGHRSVSWYQQTPGQGLQFLFEYFSETQRNKGNFPGRFSGRQFSNSRSEMNVSTLELGDSALYLCASSPTGDNYEQYFGPGTRLTVT.

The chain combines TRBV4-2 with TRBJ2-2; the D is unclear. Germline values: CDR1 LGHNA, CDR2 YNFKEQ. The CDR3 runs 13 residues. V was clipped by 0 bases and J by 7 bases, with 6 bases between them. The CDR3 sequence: CASSQERIGELFF. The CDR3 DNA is TGTGCCAGCAGCCAAGAGAGAATCGGGGAGCTGTTTTTT.

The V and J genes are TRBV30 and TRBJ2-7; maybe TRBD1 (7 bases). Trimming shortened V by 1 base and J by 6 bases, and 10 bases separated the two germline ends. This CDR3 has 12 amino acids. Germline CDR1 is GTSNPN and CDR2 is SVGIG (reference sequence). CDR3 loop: CAWSGQGGEQYF. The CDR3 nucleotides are TGTGCCTGGAGTGGGCAGGGGGGCGAGCAGTACTTC.

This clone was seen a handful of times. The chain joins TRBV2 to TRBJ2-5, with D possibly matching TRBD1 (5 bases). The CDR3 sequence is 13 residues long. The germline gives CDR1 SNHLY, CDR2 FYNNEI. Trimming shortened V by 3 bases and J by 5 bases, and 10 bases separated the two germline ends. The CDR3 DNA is TGTGCCAGCAGTGACCCCGCAGGGGAGACCCAGTACTTC. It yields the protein CASSDPAGETQYF.

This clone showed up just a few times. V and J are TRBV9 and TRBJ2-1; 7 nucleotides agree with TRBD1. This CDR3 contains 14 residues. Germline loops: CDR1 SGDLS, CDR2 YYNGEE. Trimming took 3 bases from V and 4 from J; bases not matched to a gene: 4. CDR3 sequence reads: CASSAGQFYNEQFF. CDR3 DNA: TGTGCCAGCAGCGCGGGACAGTTTTACAATGAGCAGTTCTTC.

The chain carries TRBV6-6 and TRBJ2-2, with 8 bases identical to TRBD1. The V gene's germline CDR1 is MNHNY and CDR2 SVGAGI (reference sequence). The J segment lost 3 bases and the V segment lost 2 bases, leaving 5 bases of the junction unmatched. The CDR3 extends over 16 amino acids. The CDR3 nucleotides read TGTGCCAGCAGTTACCGCAGGGGGCGGTACACCGGGGAGCTGTTTTTT. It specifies CASSYRRGRYTGELFF.

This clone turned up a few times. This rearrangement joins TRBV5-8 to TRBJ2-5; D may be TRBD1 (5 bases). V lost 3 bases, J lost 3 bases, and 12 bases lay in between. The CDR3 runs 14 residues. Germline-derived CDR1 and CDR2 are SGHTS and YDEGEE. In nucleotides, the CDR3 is TGTGCCAGCAGCTGGCCTACAGGAAAAGAGACCCAGTACTTC. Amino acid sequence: CASSWPTGKETQYF. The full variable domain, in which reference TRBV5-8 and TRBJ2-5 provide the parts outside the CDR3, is EAGVTQSPTHLIKTRGQQATLRCSPISGHTSVYWYQQALGLGLQFLLWYDEGEERNRGNFPPRFSGRQFPNYSSELNVNALELEDSALYLCASSWPTGKETQYFGPGTRLLVL.

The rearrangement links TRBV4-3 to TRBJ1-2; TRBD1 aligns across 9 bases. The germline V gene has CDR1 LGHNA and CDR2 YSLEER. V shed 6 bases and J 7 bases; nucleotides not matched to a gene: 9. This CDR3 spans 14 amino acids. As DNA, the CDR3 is TGCGCCAGCAGGAAGACGGGGGACAGGGCTGGCTACACCTTC. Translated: CASRKTGDRAGYTF.

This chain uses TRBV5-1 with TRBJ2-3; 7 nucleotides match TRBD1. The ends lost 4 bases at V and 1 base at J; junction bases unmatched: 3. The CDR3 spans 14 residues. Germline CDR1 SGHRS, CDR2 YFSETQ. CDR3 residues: CASSAGQGTDTQYF. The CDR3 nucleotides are TGCGCCAGCAGCGCAGGACAGGGCACAGATACGCAGTATTTT.

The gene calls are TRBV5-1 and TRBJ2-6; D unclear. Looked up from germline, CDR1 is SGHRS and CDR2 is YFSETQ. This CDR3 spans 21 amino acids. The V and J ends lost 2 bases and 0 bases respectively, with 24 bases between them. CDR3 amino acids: CASSFSPGGSNTNSGANVLTF. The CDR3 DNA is TGCGCCAGCAGCTTTAGCCCCGGTGGGTCCAACACCAACTCTGGGGCCAACGTCCTGACTTTC.

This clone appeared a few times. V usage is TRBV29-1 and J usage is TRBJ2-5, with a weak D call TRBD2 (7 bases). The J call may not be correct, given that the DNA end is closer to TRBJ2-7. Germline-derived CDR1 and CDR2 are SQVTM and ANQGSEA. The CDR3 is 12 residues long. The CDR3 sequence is CSVRGGSYEQYF. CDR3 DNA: TGCAGCGTTAGGGGGGGTTCCTACGAGCAGTACTTC.

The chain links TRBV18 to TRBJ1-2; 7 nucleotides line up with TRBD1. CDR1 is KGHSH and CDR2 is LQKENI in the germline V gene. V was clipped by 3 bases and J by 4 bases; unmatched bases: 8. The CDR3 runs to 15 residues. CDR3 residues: CASSPGQPSSYGYTF. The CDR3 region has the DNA TGTGCCAGCTCACCGGGACAGCCCTCCAGCTATGGCTACACCTTC.

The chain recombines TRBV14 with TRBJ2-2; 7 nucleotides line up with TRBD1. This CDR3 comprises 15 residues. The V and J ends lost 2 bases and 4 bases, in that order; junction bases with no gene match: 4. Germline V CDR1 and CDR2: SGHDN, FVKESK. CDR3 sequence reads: CASSQFAGGTGELFF. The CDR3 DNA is TGTGCCAGCAGCCAATTTGCAGGGGGCACCGGGGAGCTGTTTTTT.

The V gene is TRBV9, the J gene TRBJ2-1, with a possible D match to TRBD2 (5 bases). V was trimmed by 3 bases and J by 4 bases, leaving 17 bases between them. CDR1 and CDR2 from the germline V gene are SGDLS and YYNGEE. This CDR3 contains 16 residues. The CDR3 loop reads CASSATGEPRYNEQFF. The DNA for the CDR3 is TGTGCCAGCAGCGCGACCGGGGAGCCCAGGTACAATGAGCAGTTCTTC.